Listed below are T cell receptor beta chains from one sample, sequenced in a study of radiotherapy plus CTLA-4 blockade in lung cancer. The repertoire was sequenced with immunoSEQ multiplex PCR; TCRdb's copy has only in-frame clones and lacks some. In the table there are 62,000 or so clones, roughly 78% of which are singletons. The specimen comprised peripheral blood, sampled from a patient treated with radiotherapy plus ipilimumab. The receptor set was obtained from a human donor with non-small cell lung cancer who had a complete response to radiotherapy plus ipilimumab. The CDR3 runs from the conserved cysteine through the conserved F or W. Each record gives: V gene, J gene, CDR3 protein.

>TRBV27|TRBJ1-1
CASSFSNRGTNTEAFF
>TRBV5-1|TRBJ1-4
CASSLGTGANEKLFF
>TRBV7-9|TRBJ1-2
CASSSSLSGSSGYGYTF
>TRBV5-8|TRBJ2-4
CASNYRGSWDIQYF
>TRBV7-9|TRBJ1-6
CASSLPITGDYNSPLHF
>TRBV28|TRBJ1-1
CASSLNQASEAFF
>TRBV7-8|TRBJ2-5
CASSSLASQETQYF
>TRBV6-1|TRBJ1-5
CATKEGLTSNQPQHF
>TRBV7-6|TRBJ2-5
CASGSQALTGETQYF
>TRBV11-3|TRBJ2-4
CASSTGTGGNIQYF
>TRBV10-1|TRBJ2-2
CASSESNRVGELFF
>TRBV7-2|TRBJ1-4
CASSETGGSTTNEKLFF